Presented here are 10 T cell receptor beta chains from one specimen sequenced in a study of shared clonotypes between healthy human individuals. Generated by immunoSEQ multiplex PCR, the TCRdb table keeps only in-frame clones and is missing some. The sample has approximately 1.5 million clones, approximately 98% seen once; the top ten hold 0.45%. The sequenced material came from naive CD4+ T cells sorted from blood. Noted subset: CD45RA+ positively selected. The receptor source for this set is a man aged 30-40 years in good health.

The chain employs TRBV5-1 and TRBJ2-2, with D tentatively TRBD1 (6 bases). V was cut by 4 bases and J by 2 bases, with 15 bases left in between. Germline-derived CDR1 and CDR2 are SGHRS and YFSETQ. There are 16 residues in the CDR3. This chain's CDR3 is CASSPGVDRNTGELFF. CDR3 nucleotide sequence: TGCGCCAGCAGCCCCGGAGTGGACAGAAACACCGGGGAGCTGTTTTTT.

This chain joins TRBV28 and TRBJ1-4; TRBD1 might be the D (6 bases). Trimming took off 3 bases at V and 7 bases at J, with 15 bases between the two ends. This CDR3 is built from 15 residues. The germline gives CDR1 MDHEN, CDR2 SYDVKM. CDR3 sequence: CASSFGGGASEKLFF. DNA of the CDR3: TGTGCCAGCAGTTTTGGGGGGGGCGCAAGTGAAAAACTGTTTTTT.

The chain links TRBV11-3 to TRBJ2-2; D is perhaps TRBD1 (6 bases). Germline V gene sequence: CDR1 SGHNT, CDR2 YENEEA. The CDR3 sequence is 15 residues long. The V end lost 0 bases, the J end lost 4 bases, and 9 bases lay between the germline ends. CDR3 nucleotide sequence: TGTGCCAGCAGCTTAGACAGGGGACCCACCGGGGAGCTGTTTTTT. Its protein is CASSLDRGPTGELFF. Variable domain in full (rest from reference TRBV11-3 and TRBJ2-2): EAGVVQSPRYKIIEKKQPVAFWCNPISGHNTLYWYLQNLGQGPELLIRYENEEAVDDSQLPKDRFSAERLKGVDSTLKIQPAELGDSAVYLCASSLDRGPTGELFFGEGSRLTVL.

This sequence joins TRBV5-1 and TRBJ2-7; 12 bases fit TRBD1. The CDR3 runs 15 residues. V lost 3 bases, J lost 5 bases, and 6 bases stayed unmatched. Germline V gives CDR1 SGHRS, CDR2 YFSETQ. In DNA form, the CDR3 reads TGCGCCAGCAGCTCCCGGGACAGGGGGCAAAACGAGCAGTACTTC. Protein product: CASSSRDRGQNEQYF. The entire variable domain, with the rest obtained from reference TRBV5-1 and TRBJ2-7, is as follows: KAGVTQTPRYLIKTRGQQVTLSCSPISGHRSVSWYQQTPGQGLQFLFEYFSETQRNKGNFPGRFSGRQFSNSRSEMNVSTLELGDSALYLCASSSRDRGQNEQYFGPGTRLTVT.

CDR3 DNA sequence: TGTGCCAGCAGCGCCGCGGGGAGCGCAGGGGAGCAGTACTTC. Translation: CASSAAGSAGEQYF. V gene TRBV11-2 combines with J gene TRBJ2-7; TRBD2 might be the D (6 bases). The CDR3 extends over 14 amino acids. Trimming removed 5 bases at V and 7 bases at J, with 18 bases between. From germline, CDR1 is SGHAT and CDR2 FQNNGV.

This chain's CDR3 is CATSMRRDGEQYF. DNA for the CDR3: TGCGCCACTTCTATGAGGAGGGATGGGGAGCAGTACTTC. The chain employs TRBV10-1 and TRBJ2-7; D may be TRBD2 (6 bases). CDR1 WNHNN and CDR2 SYGVQD come from the germline V gene (reference sequence). This CDR3 has 13 residues. The V end lost 10 bases, the J end lost 7 bases, and 20 bases lay between the germline ends.

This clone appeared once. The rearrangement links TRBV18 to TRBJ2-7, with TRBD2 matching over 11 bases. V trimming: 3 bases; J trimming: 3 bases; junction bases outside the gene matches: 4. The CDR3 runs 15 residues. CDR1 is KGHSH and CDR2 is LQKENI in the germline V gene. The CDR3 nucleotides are TGTGCCAGCTCACCCAAGACTAGCGGGAACTACGAGCAGTACTTC. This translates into CASSPKTSGNYEQYF.

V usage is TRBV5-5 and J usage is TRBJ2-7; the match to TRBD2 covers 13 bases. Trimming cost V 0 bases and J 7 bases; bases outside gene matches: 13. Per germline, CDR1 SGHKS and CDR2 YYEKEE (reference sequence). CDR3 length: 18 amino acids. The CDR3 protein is CASSLEVVFGLAGEEQYF. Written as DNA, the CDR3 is TGTGCCAGCAGCTTGGAAGTTGTTTTCGGACTAGCGGGAGAGGAGCAGTACTTC.

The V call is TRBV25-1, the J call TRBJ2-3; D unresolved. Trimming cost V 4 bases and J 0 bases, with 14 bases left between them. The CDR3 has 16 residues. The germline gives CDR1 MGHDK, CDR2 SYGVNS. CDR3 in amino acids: CASSASRNPSTDTQYF. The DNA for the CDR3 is TGTGCCAGCAGTGCGTCTAGAAACCCTAGCACAGATACGCAGTATTTT. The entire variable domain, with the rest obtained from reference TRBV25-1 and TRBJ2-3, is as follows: EADIYQTPRYLVIGTGKKITLECSQTMGHDKMYWYQQDPGMELHLIHYSYGVNSTEKGDLSSESTVSRIRTEHFPLTLESARPSHTSQYLCASSASRNPSTDTQYFGPGTRLTVL.

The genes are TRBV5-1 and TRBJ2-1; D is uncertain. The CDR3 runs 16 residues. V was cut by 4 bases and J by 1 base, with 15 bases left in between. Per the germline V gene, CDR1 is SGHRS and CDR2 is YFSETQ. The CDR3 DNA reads TGCGCCAGCAGCCCGTCTGACGGGTTGTCCTACAATGAGCAGTTCTTC. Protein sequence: CASSPSDGLSYNEQFF.